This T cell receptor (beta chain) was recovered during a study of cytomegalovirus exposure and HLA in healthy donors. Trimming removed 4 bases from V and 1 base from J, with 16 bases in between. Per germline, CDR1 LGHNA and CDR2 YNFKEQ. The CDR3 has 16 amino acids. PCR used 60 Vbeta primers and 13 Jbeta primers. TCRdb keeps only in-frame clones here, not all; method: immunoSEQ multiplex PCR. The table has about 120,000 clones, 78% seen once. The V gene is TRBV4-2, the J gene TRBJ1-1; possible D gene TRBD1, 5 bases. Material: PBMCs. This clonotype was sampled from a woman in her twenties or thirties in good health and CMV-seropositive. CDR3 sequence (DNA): TGTGCCAGCAGCCCTGCTTTGCGGCAGGGGAACACTGAAGCTTTCTTT. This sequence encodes CASSPALRQGNTEAFF.